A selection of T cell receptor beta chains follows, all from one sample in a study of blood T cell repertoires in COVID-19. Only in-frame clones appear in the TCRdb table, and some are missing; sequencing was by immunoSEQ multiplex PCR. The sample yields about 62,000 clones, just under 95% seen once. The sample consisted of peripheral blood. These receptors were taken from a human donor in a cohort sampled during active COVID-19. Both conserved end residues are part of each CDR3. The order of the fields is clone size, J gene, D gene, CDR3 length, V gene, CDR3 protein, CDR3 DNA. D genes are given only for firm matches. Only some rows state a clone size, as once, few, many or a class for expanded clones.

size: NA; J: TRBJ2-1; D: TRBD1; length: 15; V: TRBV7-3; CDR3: CASSLGRGLGNEQFF; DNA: TGTGCCAGCAGCTTGGGTAGGGGGCTTGGCAATGAGCAGTTCTTC
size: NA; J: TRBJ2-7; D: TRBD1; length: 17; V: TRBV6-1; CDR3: CASSEMVGQGGAYEQYF; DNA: TGTGCCAGCAGTGAAATGGTGGGACAGGGAGGTGCCTACGAGCAGTACTTC
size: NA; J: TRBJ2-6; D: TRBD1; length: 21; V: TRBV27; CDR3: CASSPSRDRGGITSGANVLTF; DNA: TGTGCCAGCAGTCCTTCCCGGGACAGGGGCGGGATAACCTCTGGGGCCAACGTCCTGACTTTC
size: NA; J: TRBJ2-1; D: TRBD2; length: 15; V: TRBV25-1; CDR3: CASGAGLAGHGEQFF; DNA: TGTGCCAGCGGGGCGGGGTTAGCGGGGCATGGTGAGCAGTTCTTC
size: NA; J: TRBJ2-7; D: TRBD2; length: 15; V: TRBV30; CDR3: CAWSVGTSGAYEQYF; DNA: TGTGCCTGGAGTGTCGGGACTAGCGGAGCCTACGAGCAGTACTTC
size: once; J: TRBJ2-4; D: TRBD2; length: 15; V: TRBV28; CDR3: CASSIHSGSVNIQYF; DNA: TGTGCCAGCAGTATCCATAGCGGGAGCGTAAACATTCAGTACTTC
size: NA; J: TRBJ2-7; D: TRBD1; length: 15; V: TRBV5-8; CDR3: CASSLRQGEAYEQYF; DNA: TGTGCCAGCAGCTTAAGACAGGGGGAAGCCTACGAGCAGTACTTC
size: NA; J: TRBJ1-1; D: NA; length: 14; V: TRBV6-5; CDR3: CASRLSGGNTEAFF; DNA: TGTGCCAGCAGACTCTCCGGAGGGAACACTGAAGCTTTCTTT
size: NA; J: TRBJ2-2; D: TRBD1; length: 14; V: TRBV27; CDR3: CASSSGQYTGELFF; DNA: TGTGCCAGCAGTTCGGGACAGTACACCGGGGAGCTGTTTTTT
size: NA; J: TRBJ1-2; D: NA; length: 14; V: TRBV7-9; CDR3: CASSSKSVEYGYTF; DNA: TGTGCCAGCAGCTCCAAATCGGTGGAGTATGGCTACACCTTC
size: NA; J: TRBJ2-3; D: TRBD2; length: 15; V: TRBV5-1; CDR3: CASSLGTSPTDTQYF; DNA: TGCGCCAGCAGCTTGGGGACTAGCCCCACAGATACGCAGTATTTT
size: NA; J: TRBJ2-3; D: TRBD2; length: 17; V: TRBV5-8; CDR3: CASSRSGIAGGPYGQYF; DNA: TGTGCCAGCAGCCGGAGCGGGATAGCGGGAGGGCCTTATGGGCAGTATTTT
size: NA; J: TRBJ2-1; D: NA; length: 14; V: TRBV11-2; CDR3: CASSLVGAYNEQFF; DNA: TGTGCCAGCAGCTTAGTCGGTGCATACAATGAGCAGTTCTTC
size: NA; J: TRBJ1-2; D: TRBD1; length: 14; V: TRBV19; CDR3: CASRPTGGRNGYTF; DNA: TGTGCCAGTAGACCTACAGGGGGACGGAATGGCTACACCTTC
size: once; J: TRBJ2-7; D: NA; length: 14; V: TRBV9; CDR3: CASSGGQGPYEQYF; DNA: TGTGCCAGCAGCGGGGGGCAGGGCCCCTACGAGCAGTACTTC
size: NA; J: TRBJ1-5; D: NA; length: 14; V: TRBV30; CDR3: CAWTQASASQPQHF; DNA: TGTGCCTGGACGCAGGCGAGTGCGAGTCAGCCCCAGCATTTT
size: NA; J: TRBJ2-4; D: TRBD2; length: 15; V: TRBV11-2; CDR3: CASSYAGGASNIQYF; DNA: TGTGCCAGCAGCTACGCGGGAGGGGCTAGTAACATTCAGTACTTC
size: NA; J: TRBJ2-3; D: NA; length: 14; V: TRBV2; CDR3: CASSEGPAGDTQYF; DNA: TGTGCCAGCAGTGAGGGCCCGGCAGGAGATACGCAGTATTTT
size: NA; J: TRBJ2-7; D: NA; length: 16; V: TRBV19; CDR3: CASSQLPWSLAGEQYF; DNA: TGTGCCAGTAGCCAATTACCATGGAGTCTGGCAGGGGAGCAGTACTTC
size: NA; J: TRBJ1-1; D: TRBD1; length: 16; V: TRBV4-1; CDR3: CASSQGTGSPNTEAFF; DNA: TGCGCCAGCAGCCAAGGGACAGGAAGCCCGAACACTGAAGCTTTCTTT
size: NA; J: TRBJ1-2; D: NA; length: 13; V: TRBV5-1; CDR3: CASSQGLSHGYTF; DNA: TGCGCCAGCAGTCAGGGGTTGTCCCATGGCTACACCTTC
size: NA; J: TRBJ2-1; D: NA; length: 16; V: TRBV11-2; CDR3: CASSIAIRDTLNEQFF; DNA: TGTGCCAGCAGCATAGCAATACGGGACACTCTAAATGAGCAGTTCTTC
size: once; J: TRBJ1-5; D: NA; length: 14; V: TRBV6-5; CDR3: CASSYLGGNQPQHF; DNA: TGTGCCAGCAGTTACTTGGGCGGGAATCAGCCCCAGCATTTT
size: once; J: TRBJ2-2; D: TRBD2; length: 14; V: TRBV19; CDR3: CASRGLNYTGELFF; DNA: TGTGCCAGTAGGGGACTAAATTACACCGGGGAGCTGTTTTTT
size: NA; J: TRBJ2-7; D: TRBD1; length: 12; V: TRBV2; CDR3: CASRDRGYEQYF; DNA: TGTGCCAGCAGGGACAGGGGCTACGAGCAGTACTTC
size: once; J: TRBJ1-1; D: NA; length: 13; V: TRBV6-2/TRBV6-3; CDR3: CASSPSTNTEAFF; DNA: TGTGCCAGCAGCCCGTCTACTAACACTGAAGCTTTCTTT
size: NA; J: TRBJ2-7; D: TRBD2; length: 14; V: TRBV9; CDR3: CASSYRTSGGEQYF; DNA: TGTGCCAGCAGCTACCGGACTAGCGGGGGCGAGCAGTACTTC
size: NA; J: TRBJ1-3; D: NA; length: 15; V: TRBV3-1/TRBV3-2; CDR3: CASSRSRGAGNTIYF; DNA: TGTGCCAGCAGCAGGTCGCGGGGGGCTGGAAACACCATATATTTT
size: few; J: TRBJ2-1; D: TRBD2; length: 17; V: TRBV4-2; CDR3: CASSHAMGLAAINEQFF; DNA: TGTGCCAGCAGCCATGCCATGGGACTAGCGGCAATCAATGAGCAGTTCTTC
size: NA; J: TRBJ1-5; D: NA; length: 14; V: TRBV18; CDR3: CASSPLGVDQPQHF; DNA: TGTGCCAGCTCACCATTAGGGGTGGATCAGCCCCAGCATTTT
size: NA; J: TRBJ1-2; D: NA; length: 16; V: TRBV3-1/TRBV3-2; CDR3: CASSQFGGSLNYGYTF; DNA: TGTGCCAGCAGCCAATTTGGAGGTTCCCTCAACTATGGCTACACCTTC
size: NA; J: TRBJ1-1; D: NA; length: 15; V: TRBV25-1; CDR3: CASSGGALGTTEAFF; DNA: TGTGCCAGCAGTGGCGGGGCTTTGGGAACGACTGAAGCTTTCTTT
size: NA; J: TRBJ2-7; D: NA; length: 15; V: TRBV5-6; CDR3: CASSLGVRGTYEQYF; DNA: TGTGCCAGCAGCTTGGGGGTCAGGGGAACCTACGAGCAGTACTTC
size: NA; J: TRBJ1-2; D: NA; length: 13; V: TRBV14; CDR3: CASSTTIRGDCSF; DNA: TGTGCCAGCAGCACGACTATCCGGGGGGATTGCTCCTTC
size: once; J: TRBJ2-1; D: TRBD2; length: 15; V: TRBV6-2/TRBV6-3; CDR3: CASSKRDIPYNEQFF; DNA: TGTGCCAGCAGTAAGCGGGATATCCCCTACAATGAGCAGTTCTTC
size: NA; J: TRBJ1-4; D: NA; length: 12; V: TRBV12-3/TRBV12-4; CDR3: CASSTTVGKLFF; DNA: TGTGCCAGCAGTACCACGGTCGGAAAACTGTTTTTT
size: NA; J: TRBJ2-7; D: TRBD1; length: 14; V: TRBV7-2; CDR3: CASSSGTVAYEQYF; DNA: TGTGCCAGCAGCTCCGGGACAGTCGCCTACGAGCAGTACTTC
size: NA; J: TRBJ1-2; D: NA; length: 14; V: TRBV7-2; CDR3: CASSLFDSLYGYTF; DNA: TGTGCCAGCAGCTTATTCGACAGTCTTTATGGCTACACCTTC
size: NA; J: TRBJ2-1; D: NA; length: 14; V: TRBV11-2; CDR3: CASSPRGRDNEQFF; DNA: TGTGCCAGCAGCCCTCGAGGCAGGGACAATGAGCAGTTCTTC
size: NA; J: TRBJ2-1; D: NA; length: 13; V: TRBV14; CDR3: CASMRPRDNEQFF; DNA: TGTGCCAGCATGCGACCCCGGGATAATGAGCAGTTCTTC
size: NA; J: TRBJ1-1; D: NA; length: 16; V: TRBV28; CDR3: CASSPPSGSGGTEAFF; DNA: TGTGCCAGCAGCCCACCCTCAGGGTCGGGAGGGACTGAAGCTTTCTTT
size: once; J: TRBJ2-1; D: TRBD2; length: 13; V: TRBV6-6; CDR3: CASSPSVAGPQFF; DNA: TGTGCCAGCAGTCCCTCCGTAGCGGGGCCGCAGTTCTTC
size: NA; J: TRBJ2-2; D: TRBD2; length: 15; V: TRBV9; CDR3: CASSVEAGHTGELFF; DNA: TGTGCCAGCAGCGTAGAAGCGGGACACACCGGGGAGCTGTTTTTT
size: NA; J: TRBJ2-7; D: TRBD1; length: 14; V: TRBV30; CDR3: CAWRPRQGVGEQYF; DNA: TGTGCCTGGAGGCCACGACAGGGGGTAGGCGAGCAGTACTTC
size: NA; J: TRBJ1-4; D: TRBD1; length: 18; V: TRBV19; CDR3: CASSSRRDRVSSGEKLFF; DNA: TGTGCCAGTAGTTCTCGGAGGGACAGGGTGTCTTCAGGAGAAAAACTGTTTTTT
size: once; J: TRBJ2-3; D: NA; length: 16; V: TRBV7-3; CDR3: CASSLSRVRGTDTQYF; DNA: TGTGCCAGCAGCTTATCGAGGGTGCGGGGCACAGATACGCAGTATTTT
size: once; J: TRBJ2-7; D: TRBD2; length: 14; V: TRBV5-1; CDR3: CASSLVPGGYEQYF; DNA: TGCGCCAGCAGCTTGGTTCCGGGGGGCTACGAGCAGTACTTC
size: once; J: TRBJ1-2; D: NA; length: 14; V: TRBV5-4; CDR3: CASSLEGHVYGYTF; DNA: TGTGCCAGCAGCTTGGAGGGACACGTATATGGCTACACCTTC
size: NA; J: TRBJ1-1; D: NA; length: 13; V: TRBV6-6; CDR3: CASSALQGSEAFF; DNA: TGTGCCAGCAGCGCTCTCCAGGGGTCTGAAGCTTTCTTT
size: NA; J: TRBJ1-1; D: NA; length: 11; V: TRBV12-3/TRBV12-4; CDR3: CASSSPTEAFF; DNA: TGTGCCAGCAGTTCTCCCACTGAAGCTTTCTTT
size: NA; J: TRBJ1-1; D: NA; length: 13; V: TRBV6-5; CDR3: CASRLTGFTEAFF; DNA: TGTGCCAGCAGACTCACAGGGTTCACTGAAGCTTTCTTT
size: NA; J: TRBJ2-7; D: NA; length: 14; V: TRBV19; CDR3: CASSIGSGSYEQYF; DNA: TGTGCCAGTAGTATAGGGAGTGGATCCTACGAGCAGTACTTC
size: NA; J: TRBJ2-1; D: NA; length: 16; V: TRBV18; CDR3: CASSPSERKTYNEQFF; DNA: TGTGCCAGCTCACCATCTGAGCGGAAGACCTACAATGAGCAGTTCTTC
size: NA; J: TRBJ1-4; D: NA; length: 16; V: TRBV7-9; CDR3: CASSRASGTRFEKLFF; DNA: TGTGCCAGCAGCCGAGCGTCCGGGACACGATTCGAAAAACTGTTTTTT
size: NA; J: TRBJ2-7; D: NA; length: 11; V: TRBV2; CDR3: CASSYSYEQYF; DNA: TGTGCCAGCAGCTACAGCTACGAGCAGTACTTC
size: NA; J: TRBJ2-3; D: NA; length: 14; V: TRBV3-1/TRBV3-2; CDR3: CASSQSLRTDTQYF; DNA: TGTGCCAGCAGCCAAAGCCTCCGCACAGATACGCAGTATTTT